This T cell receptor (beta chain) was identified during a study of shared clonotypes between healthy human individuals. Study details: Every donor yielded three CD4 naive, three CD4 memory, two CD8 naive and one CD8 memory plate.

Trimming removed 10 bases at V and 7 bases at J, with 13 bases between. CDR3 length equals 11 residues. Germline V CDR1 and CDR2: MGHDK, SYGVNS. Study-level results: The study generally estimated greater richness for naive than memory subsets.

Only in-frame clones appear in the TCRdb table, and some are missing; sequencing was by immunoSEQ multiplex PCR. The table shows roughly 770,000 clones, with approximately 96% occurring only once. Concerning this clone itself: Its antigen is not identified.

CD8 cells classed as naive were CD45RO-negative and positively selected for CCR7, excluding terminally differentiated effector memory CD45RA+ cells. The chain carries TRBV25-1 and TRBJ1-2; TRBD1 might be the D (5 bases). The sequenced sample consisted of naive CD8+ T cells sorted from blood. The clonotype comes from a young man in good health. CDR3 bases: TGTGCCACCCGTTACGGGGGTGGCTACACCTTC. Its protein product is CATRYGGGYTF.